This T cell receptor beta chain was captured by sequencing in a study of shared clonotypes between healthy human individuals. Study results and limitations: Unshared clonotypes carried lower generation probabilities than those common to all four donors. A limitation of the genetic and exposure-history diversity represented arose from few donors.

Points on this clone: The antigen remains unidentified.

Terminally differentiated effector memory CD45RA+ cells were left out of the naive CD8 fraction, which was CD45RO-negative and positively selected for CCR7. Deep-level assay runs were performed. Each cell subset's genomic DNA was divided evenly among several immunoSEQ plates. TCRdb keeps only in-frame clones here, not all; method: immunoSEQ multiplex PCR. The table records hundreds of thousands of clones, nearly 95% of them present only once. The TCR was taken from a man aged 30 to 39 in good health. The source material was naive CD8+ T cells sorted from blood.

The CDR3, as DNA: TGTGCCAGCAGTACCCGGACGGAGGGAGCCAAAAACATTCAGTACTTC. Its protein is CASSTRTEGAKNIQYF. The rearrangement links TRBV28 to TRBJ2-4, with a possible D match to TRBD2 (6 bases). Germline CDR1 and CDR2: MDHEN and SYDVKM. The CDR3 runs 16 residues. Trimming pared 5 bases from V and 0 bases from J, leaving 14 bases between.